Described below is a single T cell receptor beta chain sequence and its context. This receptor's antigen is unknown. Possible read error: a much larger clone is one base away. This record belongs to a study of regulatory T cells in long-lasting Graves disease (dated by TCRdb to the early 2020s). The study in broad terms: Persistent Graves' disease was defined as persistently positive TSH receptor autoantibodies together with antithyroid drug treatment for over 5 years. This study used TCR sequencing and RNA sequencing of peripheral blood to compare persistent Graves' disease patients against newly diagnosed Graves' disease patients. The study took place in China and was registered as a clinical trial. A total of around 35 samples underwent TCR sequencing: about 13 from persistent and 20 from newly diagnosed Graves' disease patients. In the clinical cohort, patients with persistent Graves' disease had used antithyroid drugs for an average of about 10.3 years. Broad study findings and their caveats: Sequencing and analysis were limited to the TCR beta chain. Preferential use of TRBV28, TRBJ1-2 and TRBJ2-5 was observed in persistent disease, whereas TRBV20-1 and TRBJ2-1 were favored in newly diagnosed disease. Persistent patients shared more public clonotypes among themselves (over 2,500) than newly diagnosed patients did (approximately 970). Because the primary lesion, thyroid tissue, could not be accessed, the study looked at peripheral blood alone. As a limitation, the authors acknowledged that the small sample size may reduce accuracy. Lower TCR Shannon entropy and fewer highly expanded clones were observed in persistent Graves' disease patients than in newly diagnosed patients, which suggested clonal expansion.

Sample time point, as interpreted from the label and publication: persistent/refractory GD, antithyroid drugs over 5 years with positive TRAb. RNA was extracted from PBMCs in TRIzol for both TCR sequencing and RNA sequencing. Graves' disease was diagnosed according to American Thyroid Association guidelines. Recruitment of patients was carried out at an endocrinology department in Xi'an, China. From each patient, approximately 10 milliliters of peripheral blood was collected into an EDTA anticoagulant tube. Ficoll Paque Plus density gradient separation was used to isolate PBMCs, and no additional T cell sorting was done. RNA quality was checked with an Agilent 2100 Bioanalyzer and agarose gel, and concentration with a NanoDrop 2000. The method was multiplex PCR. The instrument was an Illumina HiSeq 4000. CDR3 regions were amplified by Arm-PCR with iRepertoire HTBI primers to construct TCR beta libraries. PCR products were gel purified before sequencing. On the study's bioinformatics: Gene usage analysis of CDR3 amino acid clonotypes used the approximately 62 TRBV and 14 to 15 TRBJ segments found across samples. COPE and FqMerger were used to merge the filtered high-quality paired reads into contigs. BLAST was used to align contigs to the IMGT TRBV, TRBD and TRBJ reference genes, and CDR3 was defined following IMGT. Highly expanded clones were defined as clonotypes with a frequency above 0.1%. Shannon entropy served as the measure of repertoire diversity, while the Gini coefficient captured V-J evenness. A clonotype found in more than one individual was treated as public. TCRdb cleaned the public reads at Q25 with fastp, built clones with MiXCR and kept in-frame beta chains. Every distinct CDR3 protein forms one entry, paired with its most common genes and DNA. TCRdb's processing, not the authors', yielded these V and J calls. This sample holds approximately 500,000 distinct CDR3 sequences; 20% to 25% were observed only once. The top ten hold over 6% of the sample.

CDR3 length: 14 amino acids, cysteine to phenylalanine. The retained sequence is limited to the CDR3, 42 bases, with the frame set at the first base. For CDR1 and CDR2, the germline V gene lists SNHLY and FYNNEI. Material: peripheral blood mononuclear cells (PBMCs), obtained when the disease was refractory, from a patient treated with antithyroid drugs. The receptor was derived from a female donor with Graves disease. This sequence uses TRBV2 and TRBJ2-5, with an unclear D gene assignment. Here the CDR3 is given as CASSPRRNQGTQYF. The base sequence is TGTGCCAGCTCACCTCGCAGGAACCAAGGGACCCAGTACTTC.